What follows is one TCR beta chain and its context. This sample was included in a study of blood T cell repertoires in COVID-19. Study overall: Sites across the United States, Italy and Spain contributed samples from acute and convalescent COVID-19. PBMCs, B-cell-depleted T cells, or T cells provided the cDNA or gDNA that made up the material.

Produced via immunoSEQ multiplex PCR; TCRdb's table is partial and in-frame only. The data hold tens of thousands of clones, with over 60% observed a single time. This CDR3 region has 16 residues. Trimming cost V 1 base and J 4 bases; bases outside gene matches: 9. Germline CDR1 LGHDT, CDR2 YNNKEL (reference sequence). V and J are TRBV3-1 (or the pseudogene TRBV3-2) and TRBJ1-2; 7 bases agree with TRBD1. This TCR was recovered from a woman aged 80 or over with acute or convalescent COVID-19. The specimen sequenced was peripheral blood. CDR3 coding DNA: TGTGCCAGCAGCCAAGGGGGACAGTTCCCCTTCTATGGCTACACCTTC. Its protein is CASSQGGQFPFYGYTF.